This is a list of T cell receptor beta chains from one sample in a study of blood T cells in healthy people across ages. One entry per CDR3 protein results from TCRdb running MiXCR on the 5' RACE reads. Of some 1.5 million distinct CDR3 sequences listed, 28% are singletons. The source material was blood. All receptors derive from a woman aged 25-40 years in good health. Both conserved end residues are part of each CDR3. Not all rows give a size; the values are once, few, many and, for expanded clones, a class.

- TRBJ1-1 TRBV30 CAWTAGERAFF
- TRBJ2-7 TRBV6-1 CASRGGSGTVTYEQYF
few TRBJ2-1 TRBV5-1 CASSLALRGALGNEQFF
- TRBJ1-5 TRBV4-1 CASSQDPGQGSNQPQHF
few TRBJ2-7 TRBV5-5 CAGSLGQDPIHYEQYF
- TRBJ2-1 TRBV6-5 CASRRGDNEQFF
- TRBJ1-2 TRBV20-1 CSAWQPANGYTF
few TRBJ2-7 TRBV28 CASTSSGTGKSGALYEQYF
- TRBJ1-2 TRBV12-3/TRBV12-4 CASRKTGVGNYGYTF
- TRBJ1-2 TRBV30 CAGVGQELYGYTF
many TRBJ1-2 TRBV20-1 CSASSAGREAYGYTF
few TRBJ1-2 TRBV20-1 CSARGDVDYGYTF
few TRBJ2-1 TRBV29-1 CSVVISNEQFF
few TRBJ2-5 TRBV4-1 CASSQDPTGPETQYF
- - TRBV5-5 CASSLASEGKREQYF
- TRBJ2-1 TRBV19 CASSIGGYEQFF
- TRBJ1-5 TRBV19 CASSILGGRESNQPQHF
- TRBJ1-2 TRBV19 CASSKIVDGYTF
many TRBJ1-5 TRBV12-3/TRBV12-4 CASSRTGGSQPQHF
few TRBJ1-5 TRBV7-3 CASSPLPLRLGNQPQHF
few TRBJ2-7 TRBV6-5 CATLDSGGYEQYF
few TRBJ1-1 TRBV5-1 CASSSRGDLNTEAFF
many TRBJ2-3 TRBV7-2 CASSQVAGGSTDTQYF
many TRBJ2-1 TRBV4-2 CASSQEGTSHNEQFF
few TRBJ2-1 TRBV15 CATSTSGRNNEQFF
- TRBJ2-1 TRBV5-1 CASQVGNEQFF
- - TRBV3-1 CASSQGAQTYEQYF
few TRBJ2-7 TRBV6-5 CASSYGETGEQYF
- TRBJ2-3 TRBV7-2 CASSFDRRTNTQYF
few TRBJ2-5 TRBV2 CASSRARREETQYF
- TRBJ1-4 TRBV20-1 CSAGDRNEKLFF
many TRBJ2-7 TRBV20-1 CSALPTSGGYEQYF
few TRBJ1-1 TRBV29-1 CSERDRATNTEAFF
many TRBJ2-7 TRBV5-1 CASSDSRWGFDEQYF
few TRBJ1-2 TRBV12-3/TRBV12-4 CASSFDGAGPNYGYTF
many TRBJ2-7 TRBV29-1 CSVHSASYEQYF
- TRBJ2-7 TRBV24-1 CATSTGGKVYEQYF
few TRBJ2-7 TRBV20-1 CSARPRTSEYEQYF
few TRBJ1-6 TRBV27 CASGSDTYNSPLHF
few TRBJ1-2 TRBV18 CASSAEGDYGYTF
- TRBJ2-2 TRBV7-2 CASSLTSGMARGPGELFF
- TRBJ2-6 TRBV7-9 CASSFSSRTSGANVLTF
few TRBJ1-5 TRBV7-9 CASSLTGGHRPQHF
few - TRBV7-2 CASSLLPGQGDEQYF
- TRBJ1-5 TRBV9 CASSVGGVGNQPQHF
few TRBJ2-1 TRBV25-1 CASGLAGGSYYNEQFF